The T cell receptor beta chain under discussion was sequenced for a study of blood T cell repertoires in COVID-19. The overall study: The samples span acute and convalescent COVID-19 from the United States, Italy and Spain.

Per the study methods: Estimation of nucleated cell counts relied on the amplification of reference gene primers. Measured with immunoSEQ multiplex PCR; TCRdb has only the in-frame clones, and not every one. That table furnishes V, J and clone size, whereas the DNA furnished D and trimming. The sample includes 140,000 or so clones, 70% to 90% of them seen just once. Trimming pared 6 bases from V and 5 bases from J, leaving 16 bases between. The CDR3 is 14 residues long. CDR1 is KGHSY, CDR2 FQNENV, per germline. Donors were grouped by their self-reported clinical history. The chain has TRBV16 and TRBJ1-2; weak D call: TRBD1 (5 bases). This receptor was obtained from a woman in her thirties or forties who had recovered from COVID-19. Sequencing was carried out using PBMCs or T cells enriched from blood (not recorded which). The CDR3 loop reads CASSHNRGQYGYTF. CDR3 DNA: TGTGCCAGCAGTCACAATAGGGGCCAGTATGGCTACACCTTC.